The next 5 T cell receptor beta chains were all read from a single sample in a study of shared clonotypes between healthy human individuals. The table came from immunoSEQ multiplex PCR; TCRdb's copy has only in-frame clones and leaves some out. The repertoire holds 550,000 to 850,000 clones, with over 60% as singletons. The specimen was memory CD4+ T cells sorted from blood. Documented subset: CD45RA-negative fraction. The receptors derive from a woman in her twenties or thirties in good health.

The genes are TRBV6-6 and TRBJ1-3; D is perhaps TRBD1 (5 bases). The CDR3 runs to 16 residues. Germline CDR1 MNHNY, CDR2 SVGAGI (reference sequence). Trimming pared 2 bases from V and 1 base from J, leaving 12 bases between. DNA of the CDR3: TGTGCCAGCAGTTACCGTGGGGGAGGGTCTGGAAACACCATATATTTT. As protein: CASSYRGGGSGNTIYF.

This chain links TRBV7-8 with TRBJ1-1; D possibly corresponds to TRBD1 (5 bases). In germline, CDR1 is SGHVS, CDR2 FQNEAQ. The CDR3 is 15 amino acids. Trimming took off 5 bases at V and 2 bases at J, with 15 bases between the two ends. The CDR3 protein is CASSRPRAFNTEAFF. CDR3 in DNA: TGTGCCAGCAGCCGGCCCAGGGCCTTTAACACTGAAGCTTTCTTT.

This sequence joins TRBV6-1 and TRBJ2-7; 7 positions match TRBD2. The V gene's germline CDR1 is MNHNS and CDR2 SASEGT. The V gene end was trimmed by 3 bases and the J gene end by 7 bases; junction bases not matched to a gene: 12. CDR3 length: 15 amino acids. CDR3 sequence reads: CASSDAGLAVREQYF. The CDR3 nucleotides are TGTGCCAGCAGTGACGCGGGCCTAGCGGTTCGGGAGCAGTACTTC.

The rearrangement joins TRBV10-1 to TRBJ2-3, with TRBD2 identical over 10 bases. Germline V gene sequence: CDR1 WNHNN, CDR2 SYGVQD (reference sequence). The length of the CDR3 is 13 residues. The V segment lost 8 bases and the J segment 6 bases; nucleotides outside the gene matches: 5. The CDR3 region has the DNA TGCGCCAGCGGGTCTAGCGGGAGCGATACGCAGTATTTT. Amino acids: CASGSSGSDTQYF.

The rearrangement joins TRBV30 to TRBJ1-3, with D unclear. V gave up 1 base and J gave up 0 bases, with 10 bases separating them. Germline V gene lookup returns CDR1 GTSNPN and CDR2 SVGIG (reference sequence). The CDR3 is 15 residues long. Here the CDR3 reads CAWSAVLASGNTIYF. DNA for the CDR3: TGTGCCTGGAGTGCAGTTCTAGCCTCTGGAAACACCATATATTTT.